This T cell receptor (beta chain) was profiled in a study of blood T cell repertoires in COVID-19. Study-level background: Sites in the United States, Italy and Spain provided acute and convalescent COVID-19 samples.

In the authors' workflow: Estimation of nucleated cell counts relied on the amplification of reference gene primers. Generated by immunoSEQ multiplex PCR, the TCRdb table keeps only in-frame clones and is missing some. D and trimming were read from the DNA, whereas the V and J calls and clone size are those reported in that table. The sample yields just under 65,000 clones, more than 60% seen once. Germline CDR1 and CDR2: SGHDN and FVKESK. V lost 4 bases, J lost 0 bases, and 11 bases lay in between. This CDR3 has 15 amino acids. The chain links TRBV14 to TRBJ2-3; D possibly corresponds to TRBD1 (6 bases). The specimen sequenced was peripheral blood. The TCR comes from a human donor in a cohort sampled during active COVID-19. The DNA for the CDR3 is TGTGCCAGCAGCCGGACAGCCCCTAGCACAGATACGCAGTATTTT. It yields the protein CASSRTAPSTDTQYF.